Listed here are 28 T cell receptor beta chains from one sample, sequenced in a study of regulatory T cells in long-lasting Graves disease. Time point noted: persistent/refractory GD, antithyroid drugs over 5 years with positive TRAb. With RNA extracted from PBMCs as input, the TCR library was made. Both iRepertoire HTBI primers and Arm-PCR of CDR3 regions were used to build the TCR beta libraries. TCRdb re-called the multiplex PCR reads with MiXCR, one entry per CDR3 protein. The repertoire holds roughly 470,000 distinct CDR3 sequences, with about 20% as singletons. Sequencing used peripheral blood mononuclear cells (PBMCs), obtained when the disease was refractory, from a patient treated with antithyroid drugs. All receptors come from a female donor with Graves disease.

This clonotype was counted at least ten times. The rearrangement links TRBV12-3 or TRBV12-4 to TRBJ1-5, with 10 bases aligning to TRBD1. Trimming removed 0 bases from V and 1 base from J; junction bases left unmatched: 0. CDR3 length: 16 amino acids. CDR3 sequence: CASSLAGQGSNQPQHF. The CDR3 region has the DNA TGTGCCAGCAGTTTAGCGGGACAGGGGAGCAATCAGCCCCAGCATTTT.

This rearrangement joins TRBV20-1 to TRBJ1-1, with D perhaps matching TRBD1 (5 bases). The CDR3 runs to 11 residues. The germline V gene encodes CDR1 DFQATT and CDR2 SNEGSKA (reference sequence). With 6 bases removed from V and 7 bases from J, the gap between germline ends came to 12 bases. The chain's CDR3 is CSARMGVEAFF. In DNA, the CDR3 is TGCAGTGCCAGAATGGGGGTTGAAGCTTTCTTT.

This clonotype was detected many times. The chain links TRBV6-1 to TRBJ2-7; D not certain. Deletions cut 5 bases from V and 1 base from J, with 18 bases between. Germline assignment: CDR1 MNHNS and CDR2 SASEGT. There are 16 residues in the CDR3. Here the CDR3 reads CASSNLLGRLSYEQYF. DNA for the CDR3: TGTGCCAGCAGTAATCTACTCGGACGGCTGTCCTACGAGCAGTACTTC.

This clonotype was observed a few times. V is TRBV19 and J is TRBJ1-2; D ambiguous. The CDR3 has 12 amino acids. Trimming removed 3 bases from V and 8 bases from J, with 10 bases in between. The germline gives CDR1 LNHDA, CDR2 SQIVND (reference sequence). The CDR3 DNA follows: TGTGCCAGTAGTATGGGGTTAGAAGGCTACACCTTC. Translating gives CASSMGLEGYTF.

This clonotype was counted between two and nine times. The rearrangement links TRBV11-2 to TRBJ2-7; D is possibly TRBD2 (5 bases). The CDR3 has 14 amino acids. Germline CDR1 and CDR2: SGHAT and FQNNGV. Trimming stripped 6 bases from V and 7 bases from J, with 19 bases between. The chain's CDR3 is CASSQTDLGGEQYF. Here the CDR3 DNA reads TGTGCCAGCAGTCAAACGGATCTCGGCGGGGAGCAGTACTTC.

This clonotype was seen at least ten times. The chain couples TRBV3-1 to TRBJ1-2, with D uncertain. CDR1 LGHDT and CDR2 YNNKEL come from the germline V gene (reference sequence). Trimming took 3 bases from V and 4 from J, leaving 9 bases between them. This CDR3 is built from 13 residues. The CDR3 loop reads CASSHRPVYGYTF. CDR3 bases: TGTGCCAGCAGCCATAGGCCGGTCTATGGCTACACCTTC.

The rearrangement joins TRBV28 to TRBJ2-3; TRBD2 is a possible D gene (5 bases). Trimming took 6 bases from V and 0 from J, leaving 13 bases between them. Per the germline V gene, CDR1 is MDHEN and CDR2 is SYDVKM. This CDR3 region has 15 residues. The CDR3 region is CASSPWSGSTDTQYF. The CDR3 DNA follows: TGTGCCAGCAGCCCGTGGAGCGGTAGCACAGATACGCAGTATTTT. Together with reference TRBV28 and TRBJ2-3, the CDR3 gives the full variable domain: DVKVTQSSRYLVKRTGEKVFLECVQDMDHENMFWYRQDPGLGLRLIYFSYDVKMKEKGDIPEGYSVSREKKERFSLILESASTNQTSMYLCASSPWSGSTDTQYFGPGTRLTVL.

This clonotype occurred many times. This CDR3 reads CASSPLGGAHSYEQYF. The CDR3 DNA reads TGTGCCAGCAGCCCTCTGGGGGGGGCCCACTCCTACGAGCAGTACTTC. The chain links TRBV7-9 to TRBJ2-7; maybe TRBD2 (7 bases). The germline V gene has CDR1 SEHNR and CDR2 FQNEAQ (reference sequence). The CDR3 sequence is 16 residues long. Trimming removed 5 bases at V and 0 bases at J, with 17 bases between.

This clonotype was seen at least ten times. The rearrangement joins TRBV5-1 to TRBJ1-2; the D gene is possibly TRBD1 (6 bases). The CDR3 has 14 amino acids. CDR1 is SGHRS, CDR2 YFSETQ, per germline. V lost 4 bases, J lost 3 bases, and 13 bases lay in between. The CDR3 DNA reads as TGCGCCAGCAGCCTGGACAGAAACTACTATGGCTACACCTTC. Encoded protein: CASSLDRNYYGYTF.

The chain has TRBV6-1 and TRBJ2-5; 14 bases align to TRBD2. The V gene end was trimmed by 3 bases and the J gene end by 5 bases; junction bases not matched to a gene: 8. This CDR3 is 17 amino acids long. From germline, CDR1 is MNHNS and CDR2 SASEGT. The CDR3: CASSEKTSGRAWETQYF. The CDR3 region has the DNA TGTGCCAGCAGTGAGAAGACTAGCGGGAGGGCCTGGGAGACCCAGTACTTC.

This clonotype has only one observation. The CDR3 nucleotides read TGTGCCAGCAGTTACGTGGATACGCAGTATTTT. Amino acid sequence: CASSYVDTQYF. The rearrangement joins TRBV6-5 to TRBJ2-3; D is undetermined. The germline V and J ends were trimmed by 2 bases and 6 bases, with 3 bases remaining between them. In germline, CDR1 is MNHEY, CDR2 SVGAGI. The CDR3 spans 11 residues.

The chain links TRBV19 to TRBJ1-1; weak D call: TRBD1 (5 bases). The CDR3 covers 13 residues. Germline-derived CDR1 and CDR2 are LNHDA and SQIVND (reference sequence). Trimming removed 4 bases at V and 11 bases at J, with 17 bases between. This chain's CDR3 is CASSKTRGGTAFF. The CDR3 coding sequence is TGTGCCAGTAGTAAAACCCGCGGGGGAACGGCTTTCTTT.

The chain joins TRBV20-1 to TRBJ2-2, with TRBD2 matching 7 bases. The junction had 6 bases not matched to a gene; V was cut back by 3 bases and J by 2 bases. CDR1 DFQATT and CDR2 SNEGSKA come from the germline V gene (reference sequence). The CDR3 has 15 residues. The CDR3 region has the DNA TGCAGTGCTAGGGGCGGGAGTTTCAACACCGGGGAGCTGTTTTTT. Protein: CSARGGSFNTGELFF.

A few counts support this clonotype. The chain employs TRBV12-3 or TRBV12-4 and TRBJ2-1, with D maybe TRBD2 (6 bases). V was cut by 7 bases and J by 12 bases, with 19 bases left in between. This CDR3 is 13 amino acids long. The CDR3 nucleotides read TGTGCCAGCACCCCCACACCGGGACTTGGGCAGTTCTTC. It is translated as CASTPTPGLGQFF.

The V call is TRBV4-1, the J call TRBJ1-6, with a possible D match to TRBD1 (5 bases). Germline V gene sequence: CDR1 MGHRA, CDR2 YSYEKL. Trimming left V 2 bases short and J 9 bases short, with 14 bases between. This CDR3 region has 15 residues. The CDR3 region is CASSQQGLQGSPLHF. The CDR3 DNA is TGCGCCAGCAGCCAACAGGGCCTCCAGGGTTCACCCCTCCACTTT.

V and J are TRBV11-2 and TRBJ1-2; the D is unclear. The CDR3 covers 12 residues. Germline V gene sequence: CDR1 SGHAT, CDR2 FQNNGV. Trimming removed 3 bases from V and 6 bases from J, with 8 bases in between. Here the CDR3 reads CASSFLRDGYTF. The CDR3 DNA is TGTGCCAGCAGCTTTCTCCGGGATGGCTACACCTTC.

This clonotype was detected ten times or more. J is TRBJ1-2 and V is TRBV11-2; no clear D. Germline loops: CDR1 SGHAT, CDR2 FQNNGV. V lost 0 bases and J lost 0, with 11 bases in between. This CDR3 contains 16 residues. This CDR3 is CASSLDQRVSNYGYTF. The CDR3 nucleotides are TGTGCCAGCAGCTTAGATCAGAGGGTCTCTAACTATGGCTACACCTTC.

Points on this clonotype: With a much larger clone just one base away, this may be a read error. V gene TRBV12-3 or TRBV12-4 combines with J gene TRBJ2-7; D possibly corresponds to TRBD2 (7 bases). This CDR3 region has 13 residues. Trimming took 11 bases from V and 3 from J, leaving 17 bases between them. CDR3 residues: CASLRGGFYEQYF. CDR3 in DNA: TGTGCCTCCCTCAGGGGAGGGTTCTACGAGCAGTACTTC.

The table lists this clonotype with many counts. The J gene is TRBJ2-4, the V gene TRBV6-1; the D is unclear. The germline CDR1 and CDR2 sequences are MNHNS and SASEGT. The CDR3 spans 15 residues. Trimming took 7 bases from V and 8 from J, leaving 21 bases between them. DNA for the CDR3: TGTGCCAGCACCCTAACCTTCGCCAAACGAGACATTCAGTACTTC. Amino acids: CASTLTFAKRDIQYF.

This clonotype appeared many times. The J gene is TRBJ2-7, the V gene TRBV11-2; 7 positions match TRBD1. The J segment lost 0 bases and the V segment lost 5 bases, leaving 10 bases of the junction unmatched. Germline CDR1 and CDR2: SGHAT and FQNNGV. CDR3 length equals 16 residues. The CDR3 DNA sequence: TGTGCCAGCAGCCTGAGACTACAGGGGTTCTCCTACGAGCAGTACTTC. Amino acid sequence: CASSLRLQGFSYEQYF.

Ten or more counts support this clonotype. The rearrangement uses TRBV27 and TRBJ1-5; D might be TRBD1 (5 bases). Trimming removed 6 bases from V and 0 bases from J, with 9 bases in between. The CDR3 sequence is 14 residues long. CDR1 is MNHEY and CDR2 is SMNVEV in the germline V gene (reference sequence). In nucleotides, the CDR3 is TGTGCCAGCAGCCGGGGGGTTAGCAATCAGCCCCAGCATTTT. Translation: CASSRGVSNQPQHF.

This clonotype was counted ten times or more. J is TRBJ1-2 and V is TRBV6-5, with D perhaps TRBD1 (5 bases). This CDR3 has 17 amino acids. Trimming shortened V by 2 bases and J by 4 bases, and 20 bases separated the two germline ends. CDR1 MNHEY and CDR2 SVGAGI come from the germline V gene. CDR3 region: CASSYGLAGAGGYGYTF. The CDR3 nucleotides are TGTGCCAGCAGTTACGGTTTAGCTGGGGCGGGGGGCTATGGCTACACCTTC.

This clonotype was seen only a few times. Possible read error: a much larger clone is one base away. This chain joins TRBV12-3 or TRBV12-4 and TRBJ2-7, with D possibly TRBD2 on 7 matching bases. The CDR3 spans 13 residues. The V and J ends lost 5 bases and 7 bases respectively, with 15 bases between them. CDR3 loop: CASSRRGGGEQYF. The CDR3 nucleotides are TGTGCCAGCAGTCGGCGAGGGGGGGGTGAGCAGTACTTC.

This clonotype was picked up a small number of times. V is TRBV11-2 and J is TRBJ2-7; D remains unclear. The CDR3 consists of 15 residues. In germline, CDR1 is SGHAT, CDR2 FQNNGV. Trimming removed 4 bases at V and 2 bases at J, with 15 bases between. The CDR3 loop is CASSSYKGTTYEQYF. CDR3 in DNA: TGTGCCAGCAGCTCCTACAAAGGAACCACCTACGAGCAGTACTTC.

The genes are TRBV28 and TRBJ1-5; D is unclear. Deletions cut 1 base from V and 3 bases from J, with 16 bases between. The CDR3 spans 17 residues. CDR1 MDHEN and CDR2 SYDVKM come from the germline V gene. CDR3 nucleotides: TGTGCCAGCAGTTTATTGGTCCCATCGGGTGTCAATCAGCCCCAGCATTTT. Translated, it gives CASSLLVPSGVNQPQHF.

For this clonotype: This may come from a read error, since a much larger clone is one base off. The chain employs TRBV10-3 and TRBJ2-5; D call uncertain. Germline CDR1 reads ENHRY; CDR2 reads SYGVKD. The CDR3 extends over 13 amino acids. The CDR3: CATSPSNQEAQYF. The DNA for the CDR3 is TGTGCCACCTCTCCTTCAAACCAAGAGGCCCAGTACTTC.

This clonotype has at least ten counts. V gene TRBV12-3 or TRBV12-4 combines with J gene TRBJ2-2; unclear D gene. The CDR3 runs to 11 residues. Trimming took off 5 bases at V and 9 bases at J, with 7 bases between the two ends. This CDR3 reads CASSPLRELFF. CDR3 nucleotides: TGTGCCAGCAGTCCCCTCCGGGAGCTGTTTTTT.

This clonotype was detected many times. The V gene is TRBV9, the J gene TRBJ2-2, with TRBD1 matching 8 bases. The V gene end was trimmed by 7 bases and the J gene end by 4 bases; junction bases not matched to a gene: 6. This CDR3 spans 14 amino acids. CDR1 is SGDLS and CDR2 is YYNGEE in the germline V gene. This chain's CDR3 is CASGGTGSTGELFF. The CDR3 nucleotides read TGTGCCAGCGGCGGGACAGGATCCACCGGGGAGCTGTTTTTT.